A selection of T cell receptor beta chains follows, all from one sample in a study of OX40 agonist ivuxolimab in advanced cancers. Here immunoSEQ multiplex PCR was the method, and the copy in TCRdb shows in-frame clones only, minus some. The sample has around 94,000 clones, 70% to 85% seen once; the top ten hold less than 5%. Specimen: CD4+ or CD8+ T cells sorted from blood, collected in a trial of the OX40 agonist ivuxolimab. All receptors derive from an adult with an advanced solid tumor such as melanoma, head and neck, liver or kidney cancer. Both conserved end residues are part of each CDR3. Each record gives: J gene, clone size, D gene, V gene, CDR3 protein, CDR3 DNA. A D gene is named only where the DNA matches it firmly. The size entry is marked missing in some rows and otherwise reads once, few, many or a size class.

J: TRBJ2-1; size: -; D: TRBD2; V: TRBV19; CDR3: CASSIPLAGAGGGQFF; DNA: TGTGCCAGTAGTATACCACTAGCGGGTGCAGGAGGGGGGCAGTTCTTC
J: TRBJ1-4; size: few; D: -; V: TRBV9; CDR3: CASSVDGDGGLGEKLFF; DNA: TGTGCCAGCAGCGTAGATGGGGACGGGGGACTAGGTGAAAAACTGTTTTTT
J: TRBJ2-5; size: -; D: -; V: TRBV30; CDR3: CAWSAVGTQYF; DNA: TGTGCCTGGAGCGCGGTGGGGACCCAGTACTTC
J: TRBJ1-1; size: few; D: -; V: TRBV7-9; CDR3: CASSLVSDTEAFF; DNA: TGTGCCAGCAGCTTAGTTTCGGACACTGAAGCTTTCTTT
J: TRBJ1-2; size: -; D: TRBD1; V: TRBV5-1; CDR3: CASSSPGQGSDYGYTF; DNA: TGCGCCAGCAGCTCTCCGGGACAGGGATCGGACTATGGCTACACCTTC
J: TRBJ2-3; size: -; D: TRBD1; V: TRBV5-6; CDR3: CASDRVASTDTQYF; DNA: TGTGCCAGCGACAGGGTCGCTAGCACAGATACGCAGTATTTT
J: TRBJ2-5; size: -; D: -; V: TRBV7-8; CDR3: CASSLGYKGQKQYQETQYF; DNA: TGTGCCAGCAGCTTAGGGTACAAAGGACAGAAACAGTACCAAGAGACCCAGTACTTC
J: TRBJ1-5; size: -; D: -; V: TRBV28; CDR3: CAEAGRGGQF; DNA: TGTGCCGAAGCGGGCAGGGGTGGGCAATTT
J: TRBJ2-2; size: -; D: TRBD1; V: TRBV11-1; CDR3: CASSHDRTGGANTGELFF; DNA: TGTGCCAGCAGTCATGACAGGACAGGGGGCGCGAACACCGGGGAGCTGTTTTTT
J: TRBJ2-1; size: -; D: TRBD2; V: TRBV7-9; CDR3: CASSLIASGSYEQFF; DNA: TGTGCCAGCAGCTTAATCGCCAGCGGGAGTTATGAGCAGTTCTTC